A single sample is the source of the 10 T cell receptor beta chains below, sequenced in a study of blood T cell repertoires in COVID-19. Sequencing used immunoSEQ multiplex PCR; TCRdb keeps in-frame clones, though not all of them. The sample has a few hundred thousand clones, 70% to 85% seen once. Source material: peripheral blood. All receptors derive from a human donor with acute or convalescent COVID-19. The donor label of this sample is uncertain.

The rearrangement uses TRBV5-5 and TRBJ2-5; possibly TRBD1 for D (5 bases). This CDR3 is 14 amino acids long. Germline assignment: CDR1 SGHKS and CDR2 YYEKEE (reference sequence). Trimming removed 7 bases at V and 5 bases at J, with 18 bases between. The CDR3 spells CASSAAQGGETQYF. The DNA for the CDR3 is TGTGCCAGCTCCGCGGCTCAGGGTGGGGAGACCCAGTACTTC.

The chain employs TRBV28 and TRBJ1-2; D not certain. V was clipped by 3 bases and J by 3 bases, with 17 bases between them. Germline V lookup: CDR1 MDHEN, CDR2 SYDVKM. The CDR3 covers 16 residues. Here the CDR3 reads CASSLSVDYKYYGYTF. In nucleotides, the CDR3 is TGTGCCAGCAGTTTGTCGGTTGACTACAAGTACTATGGCTACACCTTC.

The chain has TRBV20-1 and TRBJ1-1; 7 positions agree with TRBD1. Germline values: CDR1 DFQATT, CDR2 SNEGSKA (reference sequence). V dropped 3 bases and J dropped 4; count of bases not matched to a gene: 5. The CDR3 covers 13 residues. CDR3 nucleotides: TGCAGTGCTAGTGGACAGGTGTTCACTGAAGCTTTCTTT. This sequence encodes CSASGQVFTEAFF.

The J gene is TRBJ1-5, the V gene TRBV27, with 9 bases aligning to TRBD1. Germline CDR1 and CDR2: MNHEY and SMNVEV (reference sequence). CDR3 size: 15 residues. The V segment lost 6 bases and the J segment 1 base; nucleotides outside the gene matches: 4. CDR3 DNA sequence: TGTGCCAGCAGGCCCGGGACAGGGAGCAATCAGCCCCAGCATTTT. Encoded protein: CASRPGTGSNQPQHF.

The chain carries TRBV18 and TRBJ2-3; possibly TRBD2 for D (6 bases). Germline CDR1 and CDR2: KGHSH and LQKENI. The CDR3 runs 18 residues. V was shortened by 2 bases and J by 0 bases, with 18 bases between the two germline ends. The CDR3 DNA reads as TGTGCCAGCTCACCATTTCCGCGACTAGAATCTAGCACAGATACGCAGTATTTT. This gives the protein CASSPFPRLESSTDTQYF.

This clone has a handful of counts. As DNA, the CDR3 is TGTGCCAGCAGCCAGGGGAGGAATGGCTACACCTTC. Encoded protein: CASSQGRNGYTF. This chain connects TRBV14 to TRBJ1-2; the D is unclear. CDR1 is SGHDN and CDR2 is FVKESK in the germline V gene. The ends were cut back, 3 bases at V and 6 bases at J, with 8 bases in the middle. CDR3 length: 12 residues.

The chain is built from TRBV28 and TRBJ1-4; D uncertain. Germline CDR1 is MDHEN and CDR2 is SYDVKM. Trimming removed 3 bases from V and 5 bases from J, with 16 bases in between. The CDR3 runs to 16 residues. CDR3 loop: CASSLVVTVTNEKLFF. The CDR3 DNA reads as TGTGCCAGCAGTTTGGTGGTAACAGTGACAAATGAAAAACTGTTTTTT.

This chain connects TRBV2 to TRBJ1-5, with 12 bases lining up with TRBD1. The V gene's germline CDR1 is SNHLY and CDR2 FYNNEI. After removal of 4 bases from V and 6 bases from J, the junction contained 7 bases not matched to a gene. The CDR3 consists of 16 residues. The CDR3 sequence is CASSGGQGAKGQPQHF. Here the CDR3 DNA reads TGTGCCAGCAGTGGGGGACAGGGGGCTAAGGGTCAGCCCCAGCATTTT. Based on the CDR3 plus reference TRBV2 and TRBJ1-5, the full variable domain is EPEVTQTPSHQVTQMGQEVILRCVPISNHLYFYWYRQILGQKVEFLVSFYNNEISEKSEIFDDQFSVERPDGSNFTLKIRSTKLEDSAMYFCASSGGQGAKGQPQHFGDGTRLSIL.

V usage is TRBV10-3 and J usage is TRBJ2-3; 8 bases match TRBD2. V shed 11 bases, J shed 3 bases, and the junction held 10 bases outside the gene matches. Germline CDR1 ENHRY, CDR2 SYGVKD. This CDR3 has 14 amino acids. The CDR3 DNA reads as TGTGCCGCCACCCGAAGCGGGAGTACAGATACGCAGTATTTT. Protein sequence: CAATRSGSTDTQYF.

The chain recombines TRBV27 with TRBJ2-1, with D maybe TRBD1 (6 bases). V lost 8 bases and J 5 bases, leaving 10 bases between the germline ends. The CDR3 covers 12 residues. CDR1 and CDR2 from the germline V gene are MNHEY and SMNVEV (reference sequence). The CDR3 protein is CASLGQNNEQFF. The CDR3 DNA reads TGTGCCAGCCTTGGACAGAACAATGAGCAGTTCTTC.